The 8 T cell receptor beta chains in this list originate from one sample, sequenced in a study of blood T cells in healthy people across ages (dated by TCRdb to between 2014 and 2017). Library creation used 5' RACE. The listed sequencing device is Illumina HiSeq 2500. A second PCR of 7 to 11 cycles was performed with a sample-barcoded 5' primer and a J-beta primer mix. The public reads were run again by TCRdb, first through fastp at Q25 and then through MiXCR, and only productive beta chains were kept. Rows with a matching CDR3 protein are joined into one entry that keeps the most common DNA and genes. For this sample the table gives 800,000 to 950,000 distinct CDR3 sequences, of which roughly 52% were detected only once. Roughly 12% of the sample goes to the ten largest clones. The specimen sequenced was blood. The receptor set was obtained from a man aged 25 to 40 in good health.

A few counts support this clonotype. This chain connects TRBV7-8 to TRBJ2-6, with TRBD1 matching 10 bases. In germline, CDR1 is SGHVS, CDR2 FQNEAQ. The V and J ends lost 1 base and 0 bases, in that order; junction bases with no gene match: 9. CDR3 length: 20 amino acids. The chain's CDR3 is CASSLGGTGEYFSGANVLTF. The CDR3 DNA reads as TGTGCCAGCAGCTTAGGAGGGACAGGGGAATACTTCTCTGGGGCCAACGTCCTGACTTTC.

The chain couples TRBV25-1 to TRBJ1-2; no reliable D call. Trimming shortened V by 6 bases and J by 8 bases, and 13 bases separated the two germline ends. The CDR3 is 12 residues long. The germline CDR1 and CDR2 sequences are MGHDK and SYGVNS. The CDR3 protein is CASRELPGGYTF. In DNA, the CDR3 is TGTGCCAGCAGGGAACTGCCGGGAGGCTACACCTTC.

This chain links TRBV7-9 with TRBJ2-7, with 10 bases identical to TRBD2. Germline V gene data show CDR1 as SEHNR and CDR2 as FQNEAQ (reference sequence). The CDR3 sequence is 14 residues long. The trim removed 4 bases at V and 3 bases at J, leaving 3 bases unmatched. CDR3 coding DNA: TGTGCCAGCAGCTCTCTAGCGGGGGACTACGAGCAGTACTTC. Protein sequence: CASSSLAGDYEQYF.

This rearrangement joins TRBV10-3 to TRBJ2-3; 7 bases match TRBD2. Germline trimming cut 3 bases from V and 2 bases from J; bases unmatched to any gene: 5. CDR3 length: 15 residues. Germline V gene lookup returns CDR1 ENHRY and CDR2 SYGVKD. CDR3 residues: CAISELGLTTDTQYF. The CDR3 coding sequence is TGTGCCATCAGTGAATTGGGACTAACCACAGATACGCAGTATTTT.

As to this clonotype: A much larger clone sits a single nucleotide away, making a read error possible. This chain's CDR3 is CASSEYGTGATDTHYF. The CDR3 DNA reads TGTGCCAGCAGTGAATATGGGACAGGGGCCACAGATACGCATTATTTT. The chain couples TRBV25-1 to TRBJ2-3; 10 bases map to TRBD1. The CDR3 runs to 16 residues. Germline CDR1 reads MGHDK; CDR2 reads SYGVNS.

The chain links TRBV6-5 to TRBJ1-5; 7 nucleotides agree with TRBD1. The CDR3 has 16 amino acids. Germline V lookup: CDR1 MNHEY, CDR2 SVGAGI. Germline trimming cut 6 bases from V and 2 bases from J; bases unmatched to any gene: 10. CDR3 region: CASRTNRGAGNQPQHF. The CDR3 nucleotides read TGTGCCAGCAGAACTAACAGGGGTGCGGGCAATCAGCCCCAGCATTTT.

About this clonotype: At one of its ends the junction is not consistent with the germline gene, which may arise from a read error. The CDR3 DNA sequence: TGCGTCAGCAGCTCACAGGGGGGTTCGGACTATGGCTACACCTTC. This gives the protein CVSSSQGGSDYGYTF. The J gene is TRBJ1-2, the V gene TRBV5-1; 8 bases are a match to TRBD1. This CDR3 has 15 amino acids. The germline gives CDR1 SGHRS, CDR2 YFSETQ.

This clonotype was picked up one time. Given the absence of the conserved phenylalanine or tryptophan at the CDR3 end, a read error is likely. The limits of the CDR3 on the DNA are not certain, so only TCRdb's listed CDR3 is given. The V and J genes are TRBV20-1 and TRBJ2-1; the table gives TRBD2 as D, unverified against the DNA. Germline CDR1 is DFQATT and CDR2 is SNEGSKA (reference sequence). Both ends counted, the CDR3 spans 16 residues. This chain's CDR3 is CSARIAGGGYGYTFGS.